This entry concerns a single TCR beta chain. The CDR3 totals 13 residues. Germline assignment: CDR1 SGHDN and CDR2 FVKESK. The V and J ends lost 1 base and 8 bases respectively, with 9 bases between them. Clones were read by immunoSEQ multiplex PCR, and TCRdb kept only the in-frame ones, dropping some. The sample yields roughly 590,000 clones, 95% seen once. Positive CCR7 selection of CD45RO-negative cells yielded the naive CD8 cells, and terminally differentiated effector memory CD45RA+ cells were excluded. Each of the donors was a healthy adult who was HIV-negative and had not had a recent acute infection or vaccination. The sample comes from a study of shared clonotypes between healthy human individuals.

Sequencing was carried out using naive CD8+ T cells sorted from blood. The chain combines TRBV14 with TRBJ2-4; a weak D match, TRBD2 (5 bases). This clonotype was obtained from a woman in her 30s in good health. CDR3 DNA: TGTGCCAGCAGCCAAGGGACTGGGTACATTCAGTACTTC. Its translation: CASSQGTGYIQYF.